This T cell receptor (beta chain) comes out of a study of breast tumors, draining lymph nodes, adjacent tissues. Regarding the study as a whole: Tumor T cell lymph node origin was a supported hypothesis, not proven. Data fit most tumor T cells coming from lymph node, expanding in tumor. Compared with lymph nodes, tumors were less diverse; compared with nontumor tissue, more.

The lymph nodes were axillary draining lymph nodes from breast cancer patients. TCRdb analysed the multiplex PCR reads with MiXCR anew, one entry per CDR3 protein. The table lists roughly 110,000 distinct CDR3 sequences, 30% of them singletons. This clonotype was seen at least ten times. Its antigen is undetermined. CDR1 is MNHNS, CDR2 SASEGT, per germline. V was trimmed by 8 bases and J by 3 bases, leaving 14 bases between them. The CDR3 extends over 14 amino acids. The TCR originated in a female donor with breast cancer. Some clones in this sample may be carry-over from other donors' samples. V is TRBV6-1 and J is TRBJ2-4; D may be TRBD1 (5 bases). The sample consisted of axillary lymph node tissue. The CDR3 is CASEQVYGKNIQYF. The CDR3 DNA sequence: TGTGCCAGCGAACAGGTGTACGGCAAAAACATTCAGTACTTC.